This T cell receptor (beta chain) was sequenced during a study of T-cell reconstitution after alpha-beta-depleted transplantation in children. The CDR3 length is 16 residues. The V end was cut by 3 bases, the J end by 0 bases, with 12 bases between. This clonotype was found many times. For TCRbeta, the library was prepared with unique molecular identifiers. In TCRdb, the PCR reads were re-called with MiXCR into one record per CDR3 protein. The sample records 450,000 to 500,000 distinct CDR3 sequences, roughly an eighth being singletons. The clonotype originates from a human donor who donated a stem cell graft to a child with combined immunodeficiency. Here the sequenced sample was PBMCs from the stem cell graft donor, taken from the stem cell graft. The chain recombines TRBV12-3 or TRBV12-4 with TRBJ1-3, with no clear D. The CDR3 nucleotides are TGTGCCAGCAGTTTCACCGGCCGGGGCTCTGGAAACACCATATATTTT. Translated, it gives CASSFTGRGSGNTIYF.